This TCR beta chain was observed in a study of a mutant IDH1 vaccine in newly diagnosed glioma. A note on this clone: Antigen specificity is unknown.

Time point specified: week 47, end of study. Alongside topical imiquimod, each dose of vaccine comprised 300 ug of mutant IDH1 20-mer peptide. The CDR3 is 14 amino acids. V gave up 6 bases and J gave up 2 bases; unmatched junction bases: 4. Per the germline V gene, CDR1 is SNHLY and CDR2 is FYNNEI. Measured with immunoSEQ multiplex PCR; TCRdb has only the in-frame clones, and not every one. This sample carries about 94,000 clones, roughly 86% of them seen once, and the ten largest clones take 0.6% to 0.95%. The rearrangement joins TRBV2 to TRBJ2-5, with TRBD1 identical over 9 bases. The material sequenced was PBMCs, taken from a glioma patient whose treatment included an IDH1 peptide vaccine. The source of this sequence is a woman aged 45-59 years with glioma. The CDR3 region is CASSGQGNQETQYF. The CDR3, as DNA: TGTGCCAGCAGCGGACAGGGGAATCAAGAGACCCAGTACTTC.